The T cell receptor (beta chain) described here comes from a study of blood T cell repertoires in COVID-19 (TCRdb year 2020). With respect to the entire study: Samples covering the acute and convalescent phases of COVID-19 were provided by collaborators in the United States, Italy and Spain. Where available, HLA class I and class II types were obtained from metadata supplied by the sample provider rather than from assay-based typing. The samples were drawn from the first 160 participants of the ongoing ImmuneRACE study and from 1,254 subjects provided by 6 global collaborators. A de-identified subject ID, COVID-19 status, age in years and sex were almost always included in the sample metadata. Subjects who had been exposed to COVID-19, were actively infected with it, or had recovered from it provided the deeply sampled blood TCRbeta repertoires that made up the dataset. The prospective study material was composed of cDNA or gDNA derived from T cells, B-cell-depleted T cells, or PBMCs. A freely available public database, intended as a resource for researchers studying the immune response to SARS-CoV-2, is where the repertoires were released.

TCRbeta CDR3 regions were amplified from genomic DNA using the immunoSEQ Assay, a bias-controlled multiplex PCR. Per the source publication's procedure: Within the assay, amplification of reference gene primers was used to estimate how many nucleated cells each sample contained. To quantify the absolute abundance of each unique TCRbeta CDR3 rearrangement, sequence reads were collapsed and filtered. Productive Simpson clonality was computed per sample as the square root of Simpson's diversity index over productive rearrangements. This is the immuneACCESS table as TCRdb keeps it, with only in-frame sequences that have V and J called. A part of the clones is gone; compared with another copy, unresolved V genes explain less than half, and the rest is unexplained. That table supplies the V and J calls and clone size; D and trimming were determined from the DNA. The sample includes 270,000 or so clones, with 70% to 90% observed a single time. The ten largest account for more than 6.5% of the sample.

This clone appeared a single time. Its antigen specificity is not known. There are no base qualities to consult, and no much larger clone falls within one base. Between the V and J ends, shortened by 4 bases and 1 base respectively, the junction contains 14 bases. CDR1 and CDR2, per the germline V gene (reference sequence), are SGHNT and YYREEE. Its CDR3 holds 15 amino acids, cysteine through phenylalanine. This entry keeps only the CDR3 DNA: 45 bases, framed from base 1. Participants in the prospective study were enrolled through a virtual design, were aged roughly 18 to 100 years, and lived in fewer than 30 United States geographic areas. Cohort assignment in the prospective study relied on participant-reported clinical history from a screening survey and a study questionnaire. Exposed participants had been in contact with someone with a PCR-confirmed or clinician-diagnosed COVID-19 case within 2 weeks of study entry. Mobile phlebotomists in the prospective study collected whole blood, serum and a nasopharyngeal or oropharyngeal swab from every participant. Over an approximately two-month period, participants in the prospective study had the option of providing additional blood draws and questionnaires. Blood samples from the prospective study were shipped frozen or at room temperature prior to DNA extraction.

What the authors observed across the whole study: The quantity of clinical and demographic metadata differed by source and by participant and was supplied without curation.

Sequencing was done on a sample of PBMCs or T cells enriched from blood (not recorded which). The receptor chain draws on TRBV5-4 and TRBJ2-5; tentative D gene TRBD1, with 5 bases matching. The receptor comes from a woman in her 50s who had been exposed to COVID-19. The DNA reads as follows: TGTGCCAGCAGCCGTCGACAGTCCTTCCAAGAGACCCAGTACTTC. Its product reads: CASSRRQSFQETQYF.